In its sample, the clone carrying this T cell receptor beta chain was seen a few times. The V and J ends lost 5 bases and 0 bases respectively, with 10 bases between them. The CDR3 sequence is 14 residues long. Germline assignment: CDR1 MNHEY and CDR2 SVGEGT. This specimen belongs to a study of blood T cells in healthy people across ages. Then a second PCR, running roughly 6 to 12 cycles, was carried out with a sample-barcoded 5' primer and a J-beta primer mix. MiXCR, applied by TCRdb to the 5' RACE reads, yields one record per CDR3 protein. Seen here are 850,000 to 950,000 distinct CDR3 sequences, about 28% observed once, and the top ten hold 15% to 20%.

The V gene is TRBV6-2 or TRBV6-3, the J gene TRBJ1-1, with D uncertain. The source is an elderly woman in good health. The sample was blood. This CDR3 reads CASSRNFMNTEAFF. The CDR3, as DNA: TGTGCCAGCAGTAGGAACTTCATGAACACTGAAGCTTTCTTT.